Listed here are 27 T cell receptor beta chains from one sample, sequenced in a study of beta chain features in type 1 diabetes. The investigators reverse transcribed all of the isolated RNA, so they sequenced expressed TCRB transcripts. TCRdb keeps only in-frame clones here, not all; method: immunoSEQ multiplex PCR. The data show 860,000 or so clones, with 17% seen just once and roughly 0.025% held by the top ten. The material sequenced was naive CD4+ T cells from blood. The receptors originated from a woman younger than 30 in good health.

J is TRBJ1-1 and V is TRBV18; D is unresolved. The CDR3 runs 12 residues. Deletions cut 4 bases from V and 11 bases from J, with 14 bases between. Looked up from germline, CDR1 is KGHSH and CDR2 is LQKENI. The CDR3 region is CASSQGPFGAFF. CDR3 in DNA: TGTGCCAGCTCACAAGGGCCCTTTGGCGCTTTCTTT.

A few counts support this clone. The chain has TRBV6-5 and TRBJ2-4; D is unclear. Germline V gene sequence: CDR1 MNHEY, CDR2 SVGAGI. V gave up 9 bases and J gave up 0 bases, with 9 bases separating them. CDR3 length: 13 amino acids. The CDR3 bases are TGTGCCAGTGTCGATTTAGCCAAAAACATTCAGTACTTC. Its translation: CASVDLAKNIQYF.

This clone has more than one count but fewer than ten. The rearrangement joins TRBV2 to TRBJ1-2; possible D gene TRBD1, 5 bases. The germline gives CDR1 SNHLY, CDR2 FYNNEI. The CDR3 has 14 residues. V was shortened by 10 bases and J by 4 bases, with 19 bases between the two germline ends. CDR3 DNA sequence: TGTGCCACCCAACAGGAGGGGTACAGCTATGGCTACACCTTC. This encodes CATQQEGYSYGYTF.

This chain links TRBV2 with TRBJ1-5, with 9 nucleotides matching TRBD1. Trimming cost V 3 bases and J 6 bases; bases outside gene matches: 6. The CDR3 length is 15 residues. CDR1 is SNHLY and CDR2 is FYNNEI in the germline V gene. CDR3 in amino acids: CASSDWPDRGQPQHF. The CDR3 nucleotides read TGTGCCAGCAGTGATTGGCCGGACAGGGGTCAGCCCCAGCATTTT.

The gene calls are TRBV29-1 and TRBJ2-1; no definite D call. The CDR3 is made up of 10 amino acids. Trimming cost V 2 bases and J 9 bases, with 5 bases left between them. Germline CDR1 is SQVTM and CDR2 is ANQGSEA. This CDR3 is CSVESFEQFF. The CDR3 DNA is TGCAGCGTTGAATCATTTGAGCAGTTCTTC.

This clone has just a few counts. This sequence joins TRBV7-2 and TRBJ2-5; maybe TRBD1 (6 bases). The J call is uncertain, as TRBJ2-7 better fits the DNA end. Per germline, CDR1 SGHTA and CDR2 FQGNSA. The CDR3 has 13 residues. The CDR3 sequence: CASSFRQDYEQYF. The CDR3 nucleotides are TGTGCCAGCAGCTTCCGACAGGACTACGAGCAGTACTTC.

The sample holds a few counts of this clone. This rearrangement joins TRBV18 to TRBJ2-7; 9 nucleotides align to TRBD2. Germline CDR1 is KGHSH and CDR2 is LQKENI. The V and J ends lost 3 bases and 2 bases, in that order; junction bases with no gene match: 2. The CDR3 is 14 residues long. The chain's CDR3 is CASSPQREAYEQYF. The DNA for the CDR3 is TGTGCCAGCTCACCGCAGCGGGAGGCCTACGAGCAGTACTTC. Variable domain in full (rest from reference TRBV18 and TRBJ2-7): NAGVMQNPRHLVRRRGQEARLRCSPMKGHSHVYWYRQLPEEGLKFMVYLQKENIIDESGMPKERFSAEFPKEGPSILRIQQVVRGDSAAYFCASSPQREAYEQYFGPGTRLTVT.

Of note for this clone: This sample includes further DNA sequences coding for the same CDR3. The CDR3 loop is CASSIGESSYNEQFF. In DNA form, the CDR3 reads TGTGCCAGTAGTATCGGCGAGTCTTCCTACAATGAGCAGTTCTTC. The chain links TRBV19 to TRBJ2-1; no definite D call. CDR1 and CDR2 from the germline V gene are LNHDA and SQIVND (reference sequence). There are 15 residues in the CDR3. The V end was cut by 3 bases, the J end by 1 base, with 10 bases between.

V gene TRBV28 combines with J gene TRBJ2-3; D is uncertain. The V and J ends lost 7 bases and 2 bases respectively, with 10 bases between them. The CDR3 loop spans 13 amino acids. From germline, CDR1 is MDHEN and CDR2 SYDVKM. The CDR3 loop reads CASKLTVTDTQYF. Written as DNA, the CDR3 is TGTGCCAGCAAATTAACAGTCACAGATACGCAGTATTTT.

The chain uses TRBV29-1 and TRBJ1-1, with a tentative D call TRBD1 (6 bases). The germline V gene encodes CDR1 SQVTM and CDR2 ANQGSEA. Trimming took 7 bases from V and 1 from J, leaving 22 bases between them. This CDR3 comprises 16 residues. The CDR3 nucleotides read TGCAGCGCCCTCCGAGTTGGGGGCTGGAAGAACACTGAAGCTTTCTTT. Translating it yields CSALRVGGWKNTEAFF.

This clone was found many times. The same CDR3 also results from other DNA sequences found in this sample. V usage is TRBV7-9 and J usage is TRBJ1-4; the D gene is possibly TRBD1 (6 bases). The CDR3 is 13 residues long. Germline V CDR1 and CDR2: SEHNR, FQNEAQ (reference sequence). The ends were cut back, 3 bases at V and 5 bases at J, with 7 bases in the middle. CDR3 residues: CASSLQGNEKLFF. CDR3 sequence (DNA): TGTGCCAGCAGCTTGCAGGGGAATGAAAAACTGTTTTTT.

This clone was seen only a few times. The rearrangement joins TRBV10-2 to TRBJ1-4, with D unclear. Germline lookup yields CDR1 WSHSY and CDR2 SAAADI. The CDR3 has 12 residues. V lost 7 bases and J 4 bases, leaving 7 bases between the germline ends. The CDR3 protein is CASNSGNEKLFF. The DNA for the CDR3 is TGCGCCAGCAATTCGGGTAATGAAAAACTGTTTTTT.

This clone has only a few counts. V is TRBV7-2 and J is TRBJ2-1; 8 nucleotides match TRBD1. V gave up 7 bases and J gave up 7 bases; unmatched junction bases: 12. The CDR3 contains 15 residues. Per the germline V gene, CDR1 is SGHTA and CDR2 is FQGNSA. The CDR3 reads CASTQFRTGKNEQFF. In DNA, the CDR3 is TGTGCCAGCACCCAATTCCGGACAGGGAAAAATGAGCAGTTCTTC.

This CDR3 reads CASSFDRGAFSEQFF. The CDR3 bases are TGTGCCAGCAGCTTTGACAGGGGCGCATTTTCTGAGCAGTTCTTC. The rearrangement uses TRBV7-9 and TRBJ2-1, with 8 bases fitting TRBD1. Germline-derived CDR1 and CDR2 are SEHNR and FQNEAQ (reference sequence). This CDR3 contains 15 residues. The V segment lost 3 bases and the J segment 9 bases; nucleotides outside the gene matches: 10.

This clone was detected a few times. The chain combines TRBV15 with TRBJ2-3, with 8 bases lining up with TRBD2. The junction had 8 bases not matched to a gene; V was cut back by 1 base and J by 2 bases. The CDR3 is made up of 17 amino acids. The germline CDR1 and CDR2 sequences are LNHNV and YYDKDF (reference sequence). The CDR3 DNA reads as TGTGCCACCAGCAGAGGGAATAGCGGGGTCAACACAGATACGCAGTATTTT. Translated: CATSRGNSGVNTDTQYF.

The chain employs TRBV18 and TRBJ2-7; 13 bases align to TRBD2. The CDR3 loop spans 16 amino acids. Unmatched junction bases numbered 13, after V lost 6 bases and J lost 8 bases. Germline V lookup: CDR1 KGHSH, CDR2 LQKENI. Here the CDR3 reads CASSPRGLAGEGKQYF. The CDR3 coding sequence is TGTGCCAGCTCTCCGCGAGGACTAGCGGGAGAAGGGAAGCAGTACTTC.

The chain joins TRBV7-2 to TRBJ2-7; D unresolved. V lost 5 bases and J 1 base, leaving 3 bases between the germline ends. The CDR3 runs to 11 residues. Germline V lookup: CDR1 SGHTA, CDR2 FQGNSA. CDR3 residues: CASSTSYEQYF. DNA for the CDR3: TGTGCCAGCAGCACATCCTACGAGCAGTACTTC.

This clone was counted ten times or more. This chain joins TRBV7-9 and TRBJ2-1; D is unclear. Per the germline V gene, CDR1 is SEHNR and CDR2 is FQNEAQ (reference sequence). V gave up 7 bases and J gave up 7 bases, with 14 bases separating them. There are 13 residues in the CDR3. The CDR3 DNA is TGTGCCAGCAATCCCTCAACCCCAAATGAGCAGTTCTTC. Its translation is CASNPSTPNEQFF.

This chain links TRBV16 with TRBJ1-1; D not certain. Trimming shortened V by 4 bases and J by 1 base, and 10 bases separated the two germline ends. The CDR3 sequence is 14 residues long. The V gene's germline CDR1 is KGHSY and CDR2 FQNENV. The CDR3 bases are TGTGCCAGCAGCCCACTTCGCGAGAACACTGAAGCTTTCTTT. This translates into CASSPLRENTEAFF.

This clone was counted only a few times. The chain joins TRBV29-1 to TRBJ2-5; D not certain. This CDR3 is 13 amino acids long. CDR1 and CDR2 (germline): SQVTM, ANQGSEA. Trimming took off 5 bases at V and 3 bases at J, with 13 bases between the two ends. In DNA form, the CDR3 reads TGCAGCGTTCGAAACGACAAAAAAGAGACCCAGTACTTC. Amino acids: CSVRNDKKETQYF. Looking up the rest from reference TRBV29-1 and TRBJ2-5 gives the full variable domain: SAVISQKPSRDICQRGTSLTIQCQVDSQVTMMFWYRQQPGQSLTLIATANQGSEATYESGFVIDKFPISRPNLTFSTLTVSNMSPEDSSIYLCSVRNDKKETQYFGPGTRLLVL.

The rearrangement joins TRBV9 to TRBJ1-1; D is unresolved. The germline V and J ends were trimmed by 4 bases and 7 bases, with 14 bases remaining between them. This CDR3 is built from 13 residues. Germline CDR1 reads SGDLS; CDR2 reads YYNGEE. The CDR3 sequence: CASSYRTDGEAFF. The CDR3, as DNA: TGTGCCAGCAGCTATCGAACCGACGGTGAAGCTTTCTTT.

This clone was counted between two and nine times. The chain joins TRBV15 to TRBJ1-2, with D possibly TRBD1 on 6 matching bases. CDR3 size: 14 residues. With 3 bases removed from V and 6 bases from J, the gap between germline ends came to 14 bases. Per the germline V gene, CDR1 is LNHNV and CDR2 is YYDKDF (reference sequence). CDR3 amino acids: CATSSEDRAHGYTF. CDR3 coding DNA: TGTGCCACCAGCAGCGAGGACAGAGCTCATGGCTACACCTTC.

The sample holds a few counts of this clone. The rearrangement links TRBV7-2 to TRBJ1-5; D gene uncertain. With 3 bases removed from V and 6 bases from J, the gap between germline ends came to 12 bases. This CDR3 spans 14 amino acids. The germline gives CDR1 SGHTA, CDR2 FQGNSA. The CDR3 is CASSLASTVQPQHF. The CDR3 coding sequence is TGTGCCAGCAGCTTGGCCTCTACAGTTCAGCCCCAGCATTTT.

This clone was seen only a few times. The chain couples TRBV5-1 to TRBJ1-5; D is possibly TRBD1 (5 bases). The V gene's germline CDR1 is SGHRS and CDR2 YFSETQ. The CDR3 extends over 13 amino acids. Trimming left V 3 bases short and J 9 bases short, with 13 bases between. The CDR3 region has the DNA TGCGCCAGCAGCTCGGGGGGAAGTGGGCCCCAGCATTTT. Its protein product is CASSSGGSGPQHF.

This chain joins TRBV18 and TRBJ2-1; TRBD2 matches at 13 bases. The CDR3 consists of 19 residues. Germline assignment: CDR1 KGHSH and CDR2 LQKENI. The V and J ends lost 3 bases and 5 bases, in that order; junction bases with no gene match: 13. The chain's CDR3 is CASSPLEGTSGIFNNEQFF. CDR3 DNA sequence: TGTGCCAGCTCACCTTTAGAAGGGACTAGCGGGATCTTCAACAATGAGCAGTTCTTC.

This clone was detected only a few times. The CDR3 DNA reads TGTGCCAGCAGCTCCCGACCGACAGGGACCTTGAAAGAGACCCAGTACTTC. Encoded protein: CASSSRPTGTLKETQYF. The rearrangement links TRBV5-6 to TRBJ2-5; 7 positions agree with TRBD1. The J segment lost 3 bases and the V segment lost 3 bases, leaving 14 bases of the junction unmatched. The germline gives CDR1 SGHDT, CDR2 YYEEEE. The CDR3 totals 17 residues.

The V gene is TRBV4-1, the J gene TRBJ2-2, with 14 nucleotides matching TRBD2. In germline, CDR1 is MGHRA, CDR2 YSYEKL. The junction had 3 bases not matched to a gene; V was cut back by 2 bases and J by 1 base. This CDR3 has 18 amino acids. The CDR3 DNA sequence: TGCGCCAGCAGCCAAAAGACTAGCGGGAGGGAGAACACCGGGGAGCTGTTTTTT. Amino acids: CASSQKTSGRENTGELFF.